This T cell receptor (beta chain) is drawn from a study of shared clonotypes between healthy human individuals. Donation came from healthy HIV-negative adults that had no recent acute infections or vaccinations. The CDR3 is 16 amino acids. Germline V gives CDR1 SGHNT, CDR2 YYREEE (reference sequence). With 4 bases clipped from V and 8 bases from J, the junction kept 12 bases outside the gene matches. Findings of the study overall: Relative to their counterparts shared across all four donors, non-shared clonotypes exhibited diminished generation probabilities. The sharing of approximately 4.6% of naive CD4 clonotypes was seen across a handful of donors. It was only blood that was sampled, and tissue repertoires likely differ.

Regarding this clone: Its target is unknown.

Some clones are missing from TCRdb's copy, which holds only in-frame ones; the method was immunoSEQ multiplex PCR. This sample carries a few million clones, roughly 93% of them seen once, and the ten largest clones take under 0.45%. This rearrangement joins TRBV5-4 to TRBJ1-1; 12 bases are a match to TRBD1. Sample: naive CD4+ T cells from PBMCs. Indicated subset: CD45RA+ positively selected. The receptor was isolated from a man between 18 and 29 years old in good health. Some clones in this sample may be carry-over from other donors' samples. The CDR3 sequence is CASSPIQGGTGGEAFF. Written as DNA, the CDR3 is TGTGCCAGCAGCCCCATTCAGGGCGGGACAGGGGGCGAAGCTTTCTTT.